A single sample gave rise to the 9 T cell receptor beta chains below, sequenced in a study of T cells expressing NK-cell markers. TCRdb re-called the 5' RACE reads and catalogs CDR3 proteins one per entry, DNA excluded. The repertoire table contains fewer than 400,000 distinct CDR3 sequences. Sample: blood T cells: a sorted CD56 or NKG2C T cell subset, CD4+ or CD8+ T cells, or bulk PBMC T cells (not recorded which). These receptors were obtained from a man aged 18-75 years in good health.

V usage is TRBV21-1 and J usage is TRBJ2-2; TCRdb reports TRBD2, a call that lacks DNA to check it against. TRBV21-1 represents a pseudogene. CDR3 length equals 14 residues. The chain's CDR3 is CASSKGLPNGELFF.

CDR3 sequence: CASSWYREESYGYTF. This chain connects TRBV5-6 to TRBJ1-2; no DNA is available, so the TRBD1 call from TCRdb remains unchecked. Germline lookup yields CDR1 SGHDT and CDR2 YYEEEE. The CDR3 sequence is 15 residues long.

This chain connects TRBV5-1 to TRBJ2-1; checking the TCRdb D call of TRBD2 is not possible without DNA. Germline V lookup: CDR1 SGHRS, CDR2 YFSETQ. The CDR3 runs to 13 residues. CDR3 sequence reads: CASSRTDWNEQFF.

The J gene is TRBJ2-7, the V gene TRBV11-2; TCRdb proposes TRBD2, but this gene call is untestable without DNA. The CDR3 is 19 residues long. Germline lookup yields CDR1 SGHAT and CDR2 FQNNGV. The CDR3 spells CASSPSSGGARSRPYEQYF. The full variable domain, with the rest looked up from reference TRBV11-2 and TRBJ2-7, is EAGVAQSPRYKIIEKRQSVAFWCNPISGHATLYWYQQILGQGPKLLIQFQNNGVVDDSQLPKDRFSAERLKGVDSTLKIQPAKLEDSAVYLCASSPSSGGARSRPYEQYFGPGTRLTVT.

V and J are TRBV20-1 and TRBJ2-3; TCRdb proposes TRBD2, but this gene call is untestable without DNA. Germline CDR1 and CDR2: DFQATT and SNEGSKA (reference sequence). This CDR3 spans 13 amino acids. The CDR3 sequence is CSAPQGLAATQYF.

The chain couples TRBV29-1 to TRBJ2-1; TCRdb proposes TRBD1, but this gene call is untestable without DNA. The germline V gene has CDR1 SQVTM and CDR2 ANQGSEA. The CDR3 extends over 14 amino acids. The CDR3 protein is CSVEVKQGLGEQFF.

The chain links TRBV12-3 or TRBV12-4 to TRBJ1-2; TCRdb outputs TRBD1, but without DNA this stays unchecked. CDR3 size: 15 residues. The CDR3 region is CASSNRDRGKHGYTF.

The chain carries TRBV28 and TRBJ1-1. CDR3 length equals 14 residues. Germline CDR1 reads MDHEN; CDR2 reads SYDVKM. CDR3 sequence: CASHLNRRNTEAFF.

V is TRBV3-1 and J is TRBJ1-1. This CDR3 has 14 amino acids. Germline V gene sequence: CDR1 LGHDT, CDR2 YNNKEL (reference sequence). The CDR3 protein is CASSPGGSRTEAFF.